This T cell receptor beta chain originates from a study of beta chain features in type 1 diabetes. The sample holds a few counts of this clone. The entirety of the isolated RNA underwent reverse transcription, so expressed TCRB transcripts were sequenced. Clones were read by immunoSEQ multiplex PCR, and TCRdb kept only the in-frame ones, dropping some. The sample comprises 350,000 to 400,000 clones, about 16% of which are singletons, and about 0.02% rests with the top ten. The clonotype comes from a woman aged 18-35 years in good health. The sequencing input was naive CD4+ T cells from blood.

DNA for the CDR3: TGTGCCAGCAGGCGAGTACAATCCGGGACAGGGGAAGAGCAGTACTTC. It encodes CASRRVQSGTGEEQYF. This rearrangement joins TRBV6-6 to TRBJ2-7; 10 bases are a match to TRBD1. Germline CDR1 reads MNHNY; CDR2 reads SVGAGI (reference sequence). The CDR3 spans 16 residues. V lost 6 bases and J lost 7; bases outside the gene matches: 15.